What follows are 23 T cell receptor beta chains derived from one specimen sequenced in a study of CD8 T cells in Susac syndrome. Roughly 0.45 to 1 ug RNA was reverse transcribed with random hexamers. TCRdb passed the immunoSEQ multiplex PCR reads through MiXCR, listing each CDR3 protein once. The sample contains around 300,000 distinct CDR3 sequences, 65% to 90% of which appear only once. The material sequenced was CD8+ T cells from PBMCs. These receptors were obtained from a human donor with multiple sclerosis.

V gene TRBV19 combines with J gene TRBJ2-2, with 7 bases identical to TRBD1. Germline loops: CDR1 LNHDA, CDR2 SQIVND (reference sequence). The length of the CDR3 is 15 residues. V shed 3 bases, J shed 5 bases, and the junction held 6 bases outside the gene matches. The CDR3 nucleotides are TGTGCCAGTAGTATTGTAGGGGGCTGGACCGGGGAGCTGTTTTTT. Translation gives CASSIVGGWTGELFF.

The gene calls are TRBV11-2 and TRBJ2-3; D is undetermined. This CDR3 is built from 16 residues. With 3 bases removed from V and 5 bases from J, the gap between germline ends came to 18 bases. In germline, CDR1 is SGHAT, CDR2 FQNNGV. The CDR3 DNA reads as TGTGCCAGCAGCTTGAACCCCGGCACCCCGAGAGATACGCAGTATTTT. Translation: CASSLNPGTPRDTQYF.

This clonotype was picked up a small number of times. V and J are TRBV24-1 and TRBJ2-5; the D call may be TRBD1 or TRBD2 (5 bases each). V shed 9 bases and J shed 2 bases, with 12 bases lying between them. The CDR3 length is 13 residues. Germline CDR1 reads KGHDR; CDR2 reads SFDVKD. CDR3 sequence: CATRGTAQETQYF. The DNA of the CDR3 is TGTGCCACCCGTGGGACGGCACAAGAGACCCAGTACTTC.

The chain couples TRBV29-1 to TRBJ2-1; 12 bases are a match to TRBD2. This CDR3 spans 19 amino acids. With V trimmed by 2 bases and J by 0 bases, 11 bases remained unmatched. Germline CDR1 is SQVTM and CDR2 is ANQGSEA. CDR3 sequence: CSVEFWAGLAGLSYNEQFF. The CDR3 nucleotides are TGCAGCGTTGAATTCTGGGCGGGACTAGCGGGCCTCTCCTACAATGAGCAGTTCTTC.

The V and J genes are TRBV10-3 and TRBJ2-3; 9 bases line up with TRBD2. Unmatched junction bases numbered 16, after V lost 6 bases and J lost 3 bases. The CDR3 has 18 amino acids. In germline, CDR1 is ENHRY, CDR2 SYGVKD. The chain's CDR3 is CAISVMTSAGGPTDTQYF. For the CDR3, the DNA is TGTGCCATCAGCGTCATGACCTCGGCGGGAGGGCCAACAGATACGCAGTATTTT.

The V gene is TRBV21-1, the J gene TRBJ1-5. TRBV21-1 has pseudogene status. There are 16 residues in the CDR3. The CDR3 sequence: CASSKYGSNSNQPQHF. The CDR3, as DNA: TGTGCCAGCAGCAAATATGGCTCAAATAGCAATCAGCCCCAGCATTTT.

The chain links TRBV19 to TRBJ2-1, with 13 bases matching TRBD2. This CDR3 is 16 amino acids long. V gave up 1 base and J gave up 6 bases; unmatched junction bases: 3. Germline V gene data show CDR1 as LNHDA and CDR2 as SQIVND (reference sequence). CDR3 DNA sequence: TGTGCCAGTAGTATAGGACTAGCGGGAGGCCTCAATGAGCAGTTCTTC. This codes for CASSIGLAGGLNEQFF.

This chain connects TRBV27 to TRBJ2-7; 9 bases agree with TRBD1. This CDR3 is built from 13 residues. In germline, CDR1 is MNHEY, CDR2 SMNVEV (reference sequence). The V and J ends lost 6 bases and 6 bases, in that order; junction bases with no gene match: 6. CDR3 bases: TGTGCCAGCAGCCCCCAGGACAGGGGCGAGCAGTACTTC. It translates to CASSPQDRGEQYF.

The genes are TRBV4-3 and TRBJ1-3; possible D gene TRBD1, 6 bases. The CDR3 is 15 amino acids. Germline lookup yields CDR1 LGHNA and CDR2 YSLEER. Trimming removed 3 bases at V and 1 base at J, with 10 bases between. The CDR3 nucleotides read TGCGCCAGCAGCCACCCAGGGGCATCTGGAAACACCATATATTTT. The encoded protein is CASSHPGASGNTIYF.

The chain joins TRBV7-4 to TRBJ1-1; D perhaps matches TRBD1 (6 bases). The CDR3 is 14 amino acids. The V end lost 5 bases, the J end lost 3 bases, and 13 bases lay between the germline ends. Germline V gives CDR1 SGHVT, CDR2 SQSDAQ. The CDR3 nucleotides are TGTGCCAGCAGCCCCCCCCCAGGGGACACTGAAGCTTTCTTT. This encodes CASSPPPGDTEAFF. The whole variable domain, filled in from reference TRBV7-4 and TRBJ1-1, reads GAGVSQSPRYKVAKRGRDVALRCDSISGHVTLYWYRQTLGQGSEVLTYSQSDAQRDKSGRPSGRFSAERPERSVSTLKIQRTEQGDSAVYLCASSPPPGDTEAFFGQGTRLTVV.

Note on this clonotype: A read error may produce the germline difference seen at one junction end. The chain carries TRBV28 and TRBJ1-2; D uncertain. CDR1 is MDHEN, CDR2 SYDVKM, per germline. The CDR3 contains 13 residues. CDR3 nucleotide sequence: TGTGCCAGCAGTTTCCGGCGGTCCTATCGCTACACCTTC. Amino acids: CASSFRRSYRYTF.

The V call is TRBV20-1, the J call TRBJ2-1, with 7 bases aligning to TRBD2. The V segment lost 6 bases and the J segment 6 bases; nucleotides outside the gene matches: 17. The length of the CDR3 is 16 residues. Germline loops: CDR1 DFQATT, CDR2 SNEGSKA (reference sequence). The CDR3 DNA follows: TGCAGTGCCAAACCTTTAGCGGGTTCGAGAGTCAATGAGCAGTTCTTC. Residues: CSAKPLAGSRVNEQFF.

The chain couples TRBV6-2 or TRBV6-3 to TRBJ2-7; D gene ambiguous. The germline gives CDR1 MNHEY, CDR2 SVGEGT. The V gene lost 0 bases and the J gene lost 3 bases, with 9 bases spanning the gap. The length of the CDR3 is 14 residues. The CDR3 sequence is CASSYSSLNYEQYF. The DNA for the CDR3 is TGTGCCAGCAGTTACTCGAGTCTCAACTACGAGCAGTACTTC.

The chain combines TRBV27 with TRBJ2-3; a possible D gene is TRBD2 (5 bases). V lost 1 base to trimming and J lost 6 bases, with 8 bases between them. Looked up from germline, CDR1 is MNHEY and CDR2 is SMNVEV (reference sequence). CDR3 size: 13 residues. The CDR3 DNA reads as TGTGCCAGCAGTTTATTACTAGATGATACGCAGTATTTT. Translation gives CASSLLLDDTQYF.

The rearrangement uses TRBV27 and TRBJ1-1; TRBD1 agrees at 8 bases. CDR3 size: 14 residues. Germline CDR1 is MNHEY and CDR2 is SMNVEV (reference sequence). After removal of 8 bases from V and 1 base from J, the junction contained 6 bases not matched to a gene. CDR3: CASLLGTGNTEAFF. The CDR3 nucleotides read TGTGCCAGCCTACTCGGGACAGGGAACACTGAAGCTTTCTTT.

This chain links TRBV14 with TRBJ2-1, with 7 bases that match TRBD2. V gave up 1 base and J gave up 5 bases; unmatched junction bases: 11. Germline loops: CDR1 SGHDN, CDR2 FVKESK. The length of the CDR3 is 17 residues. The CDR3 DNA reads TGTGCCAGCAGCCAAGTACCTCCAGCGGGATGGAACAATGAGCAGTTCTTC. Its protein product is CASSQVPPAGWNNEQFF. The whole variable domain, remainder taken from reference TRBV14 and TRBJ2-1, is EAGVTQFPSHSVIEKGQTVTLRCDPISGHDNLYWYRRVMGKEIKFLLHFVKESKQDESGMPNNRFLAERTGGTYSTLKVQPAELEDSGVYFCASSQVPPAGWNNEQFFGPGTRLTVL.

The chain carries TRBV6-5 and TRBJ1-1; D not certain. Trimming stripped 5 bases from V and 6 bases from J, with 16 bases between. The CDR3 loop spans 14 amino acids. Looked up from germline, CDR1 is MNHEY and CDR2 is SVGAGI. CDR3 protein: CASSRALYRAEAFF. The CDR3 DNA sequence: TGTGCCAGCAGTCGGGCGCTGTATAGGGCTGAAGCTTTCTTT.

This clonotype appeared a single time. The chain carries TRBV9 and TRBJ2-1; tentatively, D is TRBD1 (6 bases). V lost 1 base and J lost 6, with 17 bases in between. The germline CDR1 and CDR2 sequences are SGDLS and YYNGEE. CDR3 size: 16 residues. CDR3 DNA sequence: TGTGCCAGCAGCGTAAACCGGACCCCACAGGGCAATGAGCAGTTCTTC. This encodes CASSVNRTPQGNEQFF.

The chain has TRBV6-2 or TRBV6-3 and TRBJ2-7; the D gene is possibly TRBD2 (6 bases). V dropped 5 bases and J dropped 6 bases, with 17 bases sitting between them. The germline V gene encodes CDR1 MNHEY and CDR2 SVGEGT. The CDR3 runs to 14 residues. The chain's CDR3 is CASSAGLARGEQYF. CDR3 coding DNA: TGTGCCAGCAGTGCCGGCCTAGCGAGGGGCGAGCAGTACTTC.

The V call is TRBV7-2, the J call TRBJ2-1; TRBD2 aligns across 9 bases. The germline V gene has CDR1 SGHTA and CDR2 FQGNSA. V shed 11 bases, J shed 0 bases, and the junction held 14 bases outside the gene matches. This CDR3 has 17 residues. Written as DNA, the CDR3 is TGTGCCGGGAAAACTAGCGGGCCGGGGAACTCCTACAATGAGCAGTTCTTC. Translated: CAGKTSGPGNSYNEQFF. The complete variable domain, with remaining parts taken from reference TRBV7-2 and TRBJ2-1, reads GAGVSQSPSNKVTEKGKDVELRCDPISGHTALYWYRQSLGQGLEFLIYFQGNSAPDKSGLPSDRFSAERTGGSVSTLTIQRTQQEDSAVYLCAGKTSGPGNSYNEQFFGPGTRLTVL.

The rearrangement joins TRBV10-3 to TRBJ2-1; TRBD2 aligns across 14 bases. Germline trimming cut 6 bases from V and 9 bases from J; bases unmatched to any gene: 4. CDR1 is ENHRY and CDR2 is SYGVKD in the germline V gene. This CDR3 has 14 amino acids. The CDR3 loop is CAISRLAGGPEQFF. The CDR3 DNA is TGTGCCATCAGCCGACTAGCGGGAGGGCCTGAGCAGTTCTTC.

This clonotype was seen more than once but under ten times. The chain employs TRBV7-6 and TRBJ2-2, with D possibly TRBD2 on 6 matching bases. The V end was cut by 3 bases, the J end by 6 bases, with 8 bases between. The germline V gene has CDR1 SGHVS and CDR2 FNYEAQ. This CDR3 has 13 amino acids. CDR3 coding DNA: TGTGCCAGCAGCTTTAGCGGAGCCGGGGAGCTGTTTTTT. This sequence encodes CASSFSGAGELFF.

The V gene is TRBV29-1, the J gene TRBJ1-1; D unclear. Germline V gene sequence: CDR1 SQVTM, CDR2 ANQGSEA. CDR3 length equals 13 residues. V was clipped by 4 bases and J by 0 bases, with 9 bases between them. The CDR3 DNA follows: TGCAGCGTTGCGACGGTATTGAACACTGAAGCTTTCTTT. Its translation: CSVATVLNTEAFF. The full variable domain, completed using reference TRBV29-1 and TRBJ1-1, is SAVISQKPSRDICQRGTSLTIQCQVDSQVTMMFWYRQQPGQSLTLIATANQGSEATYESGFVIDKFPISRPNLTFSTLTVSNMSPEDSSIYLCSVATVLNTEAFFGQGTRLTVV.